The text below deals with one T cell receptor (beta chain). The antigen is not known. This specimen comes from a study of cytomegalovirus exposure and HLA in healthy donors. Germline CDR1 is SGHAT and CDR2 is FQDESV (reference sequence). This CDR3 is 15 amino acids long. V lost 1 base to trimming and J lost 3 bases, with 9 bases between them. Both 60 Vbeta primers and 13 Jbeta primers went into the PCR. The data were produced by immunoSEQ multiplex PCR, yet TCRdb's version contains in-frame clones alone and is incomplete. This sample has roughly 200,000 clones; around four fifths occur once, and the top ten carry 3.7%. Study-wide results and limits: With later analysis, a missense DCLRE1C variant became linked to TCR beta V- and J-gene trimming.

The TCR originated in an older woman in good health and CMV-seropositive. Sequenced input: PBMCs. The rearrangement joins TRBV11-1 to TRBJ2-2; D is possibly TRBD1 (5 bases). CDR3 DNA sequence: TGTGCCAGCAGCTTAGGGGCAGGGTACACCGGGGAGCTGTTTTTT. Its protein product is CASSLGAGYTGELFF.